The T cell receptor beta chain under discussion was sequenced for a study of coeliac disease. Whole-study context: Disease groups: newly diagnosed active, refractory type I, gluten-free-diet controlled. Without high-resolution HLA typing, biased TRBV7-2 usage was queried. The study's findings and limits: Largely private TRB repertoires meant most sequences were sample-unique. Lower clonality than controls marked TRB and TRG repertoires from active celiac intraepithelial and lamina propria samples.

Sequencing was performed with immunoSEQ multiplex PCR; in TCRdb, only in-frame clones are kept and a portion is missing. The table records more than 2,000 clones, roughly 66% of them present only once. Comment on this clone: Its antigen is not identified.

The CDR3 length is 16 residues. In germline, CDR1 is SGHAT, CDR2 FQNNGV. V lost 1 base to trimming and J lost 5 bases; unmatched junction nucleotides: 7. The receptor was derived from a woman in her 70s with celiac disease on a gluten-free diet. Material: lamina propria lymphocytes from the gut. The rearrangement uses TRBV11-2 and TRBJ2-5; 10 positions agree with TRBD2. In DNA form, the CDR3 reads TGTGCCAGCAGCTTAGGGCTAGCGGGAGTTTATGAGACCCAGTACTTC. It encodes CASSLGLAGVYETQYF.